This T cell receptor beta chain was observed in a study of blood T cell repertoires in COVID-19. As handled by the study authors: Researchers report that nucleated cell counts were estimated from reference gene primer amplification. TCRdb's copy holds only in-frame clones and misses some; the assay was immunoSEQ multiplex PCR. The V and J calls and the clone size are those of that table, but D and trimming were determined from the DNA. The repertoire holds about 430,000 clones, with approximately 90% as singletons. Participants were aged about 18 to 100 years from around 24 US areas. For recovered donors of Cohort 3, there were two negative PCRs, clearance, or symptom resolution. CDR1 is MNHEY and CDR2 is SVGAGI in the germline V gene. The CDR3 length is 14 residues. V dropped 7 bases and J dropped 3; count of bases not matched to a gene: 8.

Sample: PBMCs or T cells enriched from blood (not recorded which). The clonotype comes from a man aged 25-45 years who had recovered from COVID-19. The V call is TRBV6-5, the J call TRBJ1-1; TRBD1 matches 7 bases. CDR3 sequence (DNA): TGTGCCAGCATTTCCAGGGACAGTCACACTGAAGCTTTCTTT. Amino acid sequence: CASISRDSHTEAFF.